This TCR beta chain was identified during a study of T cell repertoires in cytomegalovirus infection. At the level of the study: Indications of both CMV infection and matching HLA type were provided by public TCR beta signatures. Study findings and constraints: Cumulative public TCR beta family frequency identified carriers of CMV plus the relevant HLA. HLA-C-restricted TCR beta clonotypes specific for CMV led the ex vivo response.

Germline V gives CDR1 SGHDT, CDR2 YYEEEE. Trimming removed 5 bases from V and 11 bases from J; junction bases left unmatched: 8. The CDR3 sequence is 13 residues long. TCRdb reprocessed the reads with MiXCR, giving one entry per CDR3 protein. The sample has roughly 990,000 distinct CDR3 sequences; roughly 30% are singletons. About this clonotype itself: The antigen remains unidentified.

The sequences come from cultured CD8+ T cells from PBMCs, collected from culture after CMV antigen stimulation. The receptor was derived from a human donor in good health (CMV status not recorded). Some clones in this sample may be carry-over from other donors' samples. This rearrangement joins TRBV5-6 to TRBJ1-1; 11 nucleotides align to TRBD1. CDR3 in DNA: TGTGCCAGCAGTATCTGGACAGGGGGCTTGGCTTTCTTT. Residues: CASSIWTGGLAFF. Full variable domain (rest looked up from reference TRBV5-6 and TRBJ1-1): DAGVTQSPTHLIKTRGQQVTLRCSPKSGHDTVSWYQQALGQGPQFIFQYYEEEERQRGNFPDRFSGHQFPNYSSELNVNALLLGDSALYLCASSIWTGGLAFFGQGTRLTVV.